Described below is a single T cell receptor beta chain sequence and its context. As to time point: pre-sensitization, week 0. Documented treatment: therapeutic diphenylcyclopropenone sensitization with weekly scalp DPC. The study used a library that attached unique molecular identifiers to individual cDNA molecules. TCRdb re-derived calls from the RACE reads in MiXCR, one entry per CDR3 protein. Of approximately 400,000 distinct CDR3 sequences in the sample, 5% to 6.5% were seen once. The record originates from a study of human T cells and chemical hapten exposure. Study-level information: The sensitizer, 2% DPC, was used on 2 cm by 2 cm of upper inner arm skin.

Per germline, CDR1 MNHEY and CDR2 SVGAGI. The CDR3 totals 11 residues. Trimming cost V 8 bases and J 7 bases, with 11 bases left between them. The sequenced sample was whole blood, obtained in connection with sensitization to the hapten diphenylcyclopropenone (DPC). The sequence was obtained from a woman aged 45-65 years with alopecia areata. Some clones in this sample may be carry-over from other donors' samples. V gene TRBV6-5 combines with J gene TRBJ1-2; a weak D match, TRBD1 (6 bases). The CDR3 reads CASGQGFGYTF. DNA for the CDR3: TGTGCCAGCGGGCAGGGGTTTGGCTACACCTTC.